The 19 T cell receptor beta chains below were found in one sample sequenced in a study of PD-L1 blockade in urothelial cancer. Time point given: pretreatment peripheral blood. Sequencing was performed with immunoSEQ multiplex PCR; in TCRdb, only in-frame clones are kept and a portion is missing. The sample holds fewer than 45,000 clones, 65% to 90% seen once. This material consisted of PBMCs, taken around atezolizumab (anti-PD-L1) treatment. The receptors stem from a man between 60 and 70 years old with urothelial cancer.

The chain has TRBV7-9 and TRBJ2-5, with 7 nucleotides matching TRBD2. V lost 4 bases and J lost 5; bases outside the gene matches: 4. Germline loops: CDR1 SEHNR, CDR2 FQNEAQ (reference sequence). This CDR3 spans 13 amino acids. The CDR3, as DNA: TGTGCCAGCAGCTCCTCGCGGGGGGAGACCCAGTACTTC. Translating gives CASSSSRGETQYF.

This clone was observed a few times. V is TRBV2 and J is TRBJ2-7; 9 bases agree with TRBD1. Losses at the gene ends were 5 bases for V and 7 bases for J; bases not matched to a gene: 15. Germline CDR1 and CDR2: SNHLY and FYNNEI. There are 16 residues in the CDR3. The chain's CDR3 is CASSRAGTGTRREQYF. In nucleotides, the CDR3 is TGTGCCAGCAGTCGGGCCGGGACAGGGACCCGTAGGGAGCAGTACTTC.

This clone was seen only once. The CDR3 loop reads CASSFSDSGNQPQHF. Here the CDR3 DNA reads TGTGCCAGCAGTTTTTCCGACAGTGGCAATCAGCCCCAGCATTTT. This rearrangement joins TRBV28 to TRBJ1-5, with D possibly matching TRBD1 (5 bases). There are 15 residues in the CDR3. The V gene lost 3 bases and the J gene lost 2 bases, with 11 bases spanning the gap. CDR1 MDHEN and CDR2 SYDVKM come from the germline V gene.

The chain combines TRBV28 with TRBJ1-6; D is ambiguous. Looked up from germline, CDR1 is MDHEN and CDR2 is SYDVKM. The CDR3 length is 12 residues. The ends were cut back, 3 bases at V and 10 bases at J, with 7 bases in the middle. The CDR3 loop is CASSLGRSPLHF. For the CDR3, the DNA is TGTGCCAGCAGTTTGGGCAGATCACCCCTCCACTTT.

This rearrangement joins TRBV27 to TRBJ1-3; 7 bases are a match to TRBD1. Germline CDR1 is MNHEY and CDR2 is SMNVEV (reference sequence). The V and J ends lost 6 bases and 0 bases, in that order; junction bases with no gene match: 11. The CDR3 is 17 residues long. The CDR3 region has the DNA TGTGCCAGCAGCCCTAGCCGGGACAGAATCTCTGGAAACACCATATATTTT. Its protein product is CASSPSRDRISGNTIYF.

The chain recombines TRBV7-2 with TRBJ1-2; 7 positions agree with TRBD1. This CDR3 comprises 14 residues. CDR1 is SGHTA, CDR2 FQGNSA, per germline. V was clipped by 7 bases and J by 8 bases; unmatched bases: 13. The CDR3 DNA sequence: TGTGCCAGCACCACCGCAGGGGGTGGTAGAGGCTACACCTTC. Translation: CASTTAGGGRGYTF.

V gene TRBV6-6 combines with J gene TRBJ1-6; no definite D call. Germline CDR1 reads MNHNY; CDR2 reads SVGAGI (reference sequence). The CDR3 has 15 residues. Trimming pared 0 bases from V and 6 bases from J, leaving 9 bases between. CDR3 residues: CASSYSGGGNSPLHF. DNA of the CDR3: TGTGCCAGCAGTTACTCGGGTGGCGGTAATTCACCCCTCCACTTT.

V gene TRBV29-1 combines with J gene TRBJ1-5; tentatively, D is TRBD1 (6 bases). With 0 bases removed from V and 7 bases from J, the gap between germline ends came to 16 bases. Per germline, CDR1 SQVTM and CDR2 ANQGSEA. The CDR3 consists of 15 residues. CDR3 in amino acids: CSVEEGAGDGQPQHF. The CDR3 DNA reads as TGCAGCGTTGAAGAAGGGGCAGGGGATGGGCAGCCCCAGCATTTT.

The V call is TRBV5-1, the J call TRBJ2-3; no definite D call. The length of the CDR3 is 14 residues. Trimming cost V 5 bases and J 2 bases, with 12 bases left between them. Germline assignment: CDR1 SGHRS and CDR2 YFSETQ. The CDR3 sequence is CASRWSPYTDTQYF. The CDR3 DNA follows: TGCGCCAGCAGATGGTCTCCCTACACAGATACGCAGTATTTT.

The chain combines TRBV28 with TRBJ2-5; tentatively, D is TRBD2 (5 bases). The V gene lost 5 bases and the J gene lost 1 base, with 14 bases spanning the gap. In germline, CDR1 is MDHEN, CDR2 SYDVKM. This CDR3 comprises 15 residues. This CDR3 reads CASSRGSAVQETQYF. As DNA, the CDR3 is TGTGCCAGCAGTCGAGGGTCAGCCGTCCAAGAGACCCAGTACTTC.

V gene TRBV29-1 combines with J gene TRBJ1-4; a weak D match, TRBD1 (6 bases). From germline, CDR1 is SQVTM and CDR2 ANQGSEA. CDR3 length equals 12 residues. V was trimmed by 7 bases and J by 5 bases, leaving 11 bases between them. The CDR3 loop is CSAARGNEKLFF. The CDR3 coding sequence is TGCAGCGCTGCCAGGGGAAATGAAAAACTGTTTTTT.

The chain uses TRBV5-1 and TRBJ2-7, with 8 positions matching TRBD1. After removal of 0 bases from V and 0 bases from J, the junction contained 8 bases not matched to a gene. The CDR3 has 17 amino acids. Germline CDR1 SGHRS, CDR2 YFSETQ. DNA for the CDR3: TGCGCCAGCAGCTTGGGCCGGACAGGGACGAGCTCCTACGAGCAGTACTTC. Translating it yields CASSLGRTGTSSYEQYF.

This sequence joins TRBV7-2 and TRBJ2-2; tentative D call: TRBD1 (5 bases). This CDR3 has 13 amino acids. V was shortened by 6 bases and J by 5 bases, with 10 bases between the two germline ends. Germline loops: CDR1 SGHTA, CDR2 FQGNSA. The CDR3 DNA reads TGTGCCAGCAGGGAACAGGTTACCGGGGAGCTGTTTTTT. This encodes CASREQVTGELFF.

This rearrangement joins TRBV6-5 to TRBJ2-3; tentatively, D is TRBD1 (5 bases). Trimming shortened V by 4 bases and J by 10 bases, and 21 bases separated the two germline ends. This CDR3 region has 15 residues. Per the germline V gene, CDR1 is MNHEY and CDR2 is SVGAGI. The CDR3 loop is CASSSQNGHHEPQYF. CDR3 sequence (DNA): TGTGCCAGCAGTTCTCAGAATGGACACCATGAGCCGCAGTATTTT.

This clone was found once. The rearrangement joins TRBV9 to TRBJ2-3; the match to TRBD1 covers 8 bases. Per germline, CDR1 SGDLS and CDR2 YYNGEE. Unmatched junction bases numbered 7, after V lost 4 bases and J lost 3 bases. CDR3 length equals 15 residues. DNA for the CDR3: TGTGCCAGCAGCACGACACGACAGGGGACAGATACGCAGTATTTT. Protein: CASSTTRQGTDTQYF. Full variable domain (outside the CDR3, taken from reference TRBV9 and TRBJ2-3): DSGVTQTPKHLITATGQRVTLRCSPRSGDLSVYWYQQSLDQGLQFLIQYYNGEERAKGNILERFSAQQFPDLHSELNLSSLELGDSALYFCASSTTRQGTDTQYFGPGTRLTVL.

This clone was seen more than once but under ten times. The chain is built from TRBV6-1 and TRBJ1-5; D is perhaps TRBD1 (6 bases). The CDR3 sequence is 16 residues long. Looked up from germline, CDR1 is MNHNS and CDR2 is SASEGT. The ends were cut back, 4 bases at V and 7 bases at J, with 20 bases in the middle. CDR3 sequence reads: CASSATGYLSGQPQHF. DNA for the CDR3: TGTGCCAGCAGTGCGACAGGTTACCTCTCGGGGCAGCCCCAGCATTTT.

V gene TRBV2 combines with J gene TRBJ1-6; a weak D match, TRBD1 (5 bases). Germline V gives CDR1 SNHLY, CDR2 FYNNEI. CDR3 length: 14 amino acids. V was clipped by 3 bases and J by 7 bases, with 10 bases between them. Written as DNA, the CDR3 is TGTGCCAGCAGTGAGGAGGGGAGAAATTCACCCCTCCACTTT. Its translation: CASSEEGRNSPLHF. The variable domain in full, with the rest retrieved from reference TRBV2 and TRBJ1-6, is EPEVTQTPSHQVTQMGQEVILRCVPISNHLYFYWYRQILGQKVEFLVSFYNNEISEKSEIFDDQFSVERPDGSNFTLKIRSTKLEDSAMYFCASSEEGRNSPLHFGNGTRLTVT.

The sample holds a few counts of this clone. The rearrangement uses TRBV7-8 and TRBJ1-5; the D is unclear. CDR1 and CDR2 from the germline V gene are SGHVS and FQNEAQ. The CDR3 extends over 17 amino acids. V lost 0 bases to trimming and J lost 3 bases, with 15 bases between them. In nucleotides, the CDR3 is TGTGCCAGCAGCTTAGCGTGGTTGGCAGAGGACAATCAGCCCCAGCATTTT. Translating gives CASSLAWLAEDNQPQHF.

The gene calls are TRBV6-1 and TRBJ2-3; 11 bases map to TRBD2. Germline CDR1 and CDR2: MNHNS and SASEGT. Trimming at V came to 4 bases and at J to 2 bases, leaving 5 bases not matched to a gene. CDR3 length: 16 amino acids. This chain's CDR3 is CASSAATSGVTDTQYF. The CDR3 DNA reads TGTGCCAGCAGTGCCGCGACTAGCGGGGTCACAGATACGCAGTATTTT.